Listed below are T cell receptor beta chains from one sample, sequenced in a study of cytomegalovirus exposure and HLA in healthy donors. TCRdb's table, derived via immunoSEQ multiplex PCR, lists solely in-frame clones and lacks some. Here the sample spans tens of thousands of clones, under 9% being singletons. What was sequenced was PBMCs. These receptors came from a man aged 45-65 years in good health and CMV-seronegative. Each CDR3 is given with its conserved first and last residue. The order of the fields is V gene, J gene, clone size, D gene, CDR3 protein, CDR3 DNA. A D gene is named only where the DNA matches it firmly. A row's size may be missing; if present it is once, few, many or a size class.

TRBV5-1	TRBJ2-5	.	TRBD2	CASSLTIAGAETQYF	TGCGCCAGCAGCTTAACTATAGCGGGAGCGGAGACCCAGTACTTC
TRBV7-2	TRBJ2-2	few	TRBD1	CASSFTQGTGELFF	TGTGCCAGCAGCTTCACACAGGGGACCGGGGAGCTGTTTTTT
TRBV4-3	TRBJ2-1	few	TRBD2	CASSQDSEREWNEQFF	TGCGCCAGCAGCCAAGATTCCGAGCGGGAGTGGAATGAGCAGTTCTTC
TRBV11-1	TRBJ1-2	few	TRBD1	CASSPDRGDGYTF	TGTGCCAGCAGCCCGGACAGGGGCGATGGCTACACCTTC
TRBV5-3	TRBJ1-1	few	TRBD1	CARSLEGRGYGEAFF	TGTGCCAGAAGCTTGGAAGGCAGGGGGTATGGTGAAGCTTTCTTT
TRBV7-3	TRBJ2-2	few	TRBD2	CASSSGLSAGELFF	TGTGCCAGCAGCTCGGGACTATCCGCCGGGGAGCTGTTTTTT
TRBV5-1	TRBJ2-3	few	TRBD2	CASSLGITSGGTSTDTQYF	TGCGCCAGCAGCTTGGGAATCACTAGCGGGGGGACTAGCACAGATACGCAGTATTTT
TRBV27	TRBJ2-3	.	TRBD2	CASCIGASGGPTTDTQYF	TGTGCCAGCTGTATAGGGGCTAGCGGGGGCCCGACCACAGATACGCAGTATTTT
TRBV28	TRBJ2-1	.	TRBD2	CASTQGGRVLNEQFF	TGTGCCAGCACCCAAGGAGGGAGGGTCTTAAATGAGCAGTTCTTC
TRBV27	TRBJ2-1	few	.	CASSLAGAWNNEQFF	TGTGCCAGCAGTTTAGCGGGGGCTTGGAACAATGAGCAGTTCTTC
TRBV2	TRBJ2-3	few	TRBD2	CASSDGTSGPTSTDTQYF	TGTGCCAGCAGTGACGGGACTAGCGGTCCTACTAGCACAGATACGCAGTATTTT
TRBV7-2	TRBJ2-3	few	.	CASSLAPGGGTDTQYF	TGTGCCAGCAGCTTAGCGCCGGGGGGCGGCACAGATACGCAGTATTTT
TRBV20-1	TRBJ1-6	.	.	CSARDIPLHF	TGCAGTGCTCGTGACATACCCCTCCACTTT
TRBV27	TRBJ1-2	few	.	CASSPDRLNYGYTF	TGTGCCAGCAGTCCGGACAGATTGAACTATGGCTACACCTTC
TRBV12-5	TRBJ2-2	.	.	CASGLPTARTGELFF	TGTGCTAGTGGTTTGCCCACTGCACGGACCGGGGAGCTGTTTTTT
TRBV27	TRBJ2-7	.	.	CASSPVGGRYEQYF	TGTGCCAGCAGTCCCGTGGGGGGGCGGTACGAGCAGTACTTC
TRBV28	TRBJ1-6	few	.	CASYRPAGRYNSPLHF	TGTGCCAGCTATCGTCCCGCGGGGCGATATAATTCACCCCTCCACTTT
TRBV19	TRBJ2-3	few	TRBD2	CASTKTSGRGADTQYF	TGTGCCAGTACCAAGACTAGCGGGAGAGGAGCAGATACGCAGTATTTT
TRBV6-1	TRBJ2-5	few	.	CASSERRETQYF	TGTGCCAGCAGTGAACGGAGAGAGACCCAGTACTTC
TRBV4-1	TRBJ1-2	.	TRBD1	CASSQEAGGLNYGYTF	TGCGCCAGCAGCCAGGAGGCAGGGGGCCTAAACTATGGCTACACCTTC
TRBV7-9	TRBJ2-3	few	.	CASSRGGGGTDTQYF	TGTGCCAGCAGCCGTGGGGGAGGAGGCACAGATACGCAGTATTTT
TRBV2	TRBJ1-2	few	.	CASSEGAGNYGYTF	TGTGCCAGCAGTGAAGGGGCGGGGAACTATGGCTACACCTTC
TRBV6-1	TRBJ2-7	.	.	CASSDSYEQYF	TGTGCCAGCAGTGACAGCTACGAGCAGTACTTC
TRBV30	TRBJ2-6	few	.	CALRTFGANVLTF	TGTGCCTTGCGGACTTTTGGGGCCAACGTCCTGACTTTC
TRBV29-1	TRBJ1-3	.	.	CSVARVGGNTIYF	TGCAGCGTTGCGAGGGTGGGCGGAAACACCATATATTTT
TRBV4-1	TRBJ2-1	.	TRBD2	CASSPWSGLAGGGYNEQFF	TGCGCCAGCAGCCCCTGGAGCGGACTAGCGGGAGGTGGTTACAATGAGCAGTTCTTC
TRBV7-9	TRBJ2-1	few	TRBD1	CASSLTGGPYNEQFF	TGTGCCAGCAGCTTGACAGGGGGCCCTTACAATGAGCAGTTCTTC
TRBV5-1	TRBJ1-3	.	.	CASSEDSGTSGNTIYF	TGCGCCAGCTCAGAGGACAGCGGGACCTCTGGAAACACCATATATTTT
TRBV5-1	TRBJ1-6	.	.	CASSGDGGNPPLHF	TGCGCCAGCAGCGGGGACGGGGGAAATCCCCCCCTCCACTTT
TRBV2	TRBJ2-2	.	TRBD2	CASSSGASGGTGELFF	TGTGCCAGCAGTTCGGGGGCTAGCGGGGGTACCGGGGAGCTGTTTTTT
TRBV10-1	TRBJ2-7	.	TRBD2	CASSAGLAGYEQYF	TGCGCCAGCAGCGCGGGACTAGCGGGGTACGAGCAGTACTTC
TRBV10-3	TRBJ1-4	few	.	CAITSGGGEKLFF	TGTGCCATCACCTCGGGGGGGGGTGAAAAACTGTTTTTT
TRBV11-1	TRBJ2-1	.	.	CASSLRRLTNEQFF	TGTGCCAGCAGCTTAAGGAGACTGACCAATGAGCAGTTCTTC
TRBV6-1	TRBJ2-5	.	TRBD1	CASSEADWDRGLETQYF	TGTGCCAGCAGTGAAGCAGACTGGGACAGGGGTTTGGAGACCCAGTACTTC
TRBV2	TRBJ2-5	few	.	CASSEVHGVSRKGLDGETQYF	TGTGCCAGCAGTGAAGTTCACGGGGTCTCTAGGAAAGGTTTAGATGGGGAGACCCAGTACTTC
TRBV11-2	TRBJ2-5	.	.	CASSLGVGETQYF	TGTGCCAGCAGCTTAGGAGTCGGAGAGACCCAGTACTTC